One sample yielded the 14 T cell receptor beta chains listed below, sequenced in a study of identical twins. TCRdb reanalysed the 5' RACE reads using MiXCR and keeps one entry per CDR3 protein. The sample has a few hundred thousand distinct CDR3 sequences; 9% to 10% are singletons. These data are also associated with another study on yellow fever vaccine responses in identical twins.

Input material: PBMCs. These receptors originate from a woman aged 18-29 years in good health.

This clonotype appeared a few times. The chain recombines TRBV29-1 with TRBJ2-3; 10 bases agree with TRBD2. The CDR3 covers 14 residues. The ends lost 5 bases at V and 2 bases at J; junction bases unmatched: 4. Germline assignment: CDR1 SQVTM and CDR2 ANQGSEA. The CDR3 DNA sequence: TGCAGCGTTCCAGCGGGAGGGCCCACAGATACGCAGTATTTT. Its translation: CSVPAGGPTDTQYF.

This clonotype was seen only a few times. The chain recombines TRBV6-6 with TRBJ2-3; a weak D match, TRBD1 (6 bases). Germline CDR1 MNHNY, CDR2 SVGAGI (reference sequence). Trimming stripped 8 bases from V and 6 bases from J, with 9 bases between. This CDR3 contains 11 residues. CDR3 DNA sequence: TGTGCCAGCGGTAGGGGGGATACGCAGTATTTT. Its protein is CASGRGDTQYF.

CDR3 nucleotides: TGTGCCAGCAAAACTAGCACCACCTGGGCAGAGACCCAGTACTTC. It yields the protein CASKTSTTWAETQYF. The V call is TRBV2, the J call TRBJ2-5; D might be TRBD2 (6 bases). There are 15 residues in the CDR3. The V end lost 7 bases, the J end lost 4 bases, and 19 bases lay between the germline ends. CDR1 is SNHLY and CDR2 is FYNNEI in the germline V gene.

This clonotype showed up many times. The CDR3: CSVETGGMGNIQYF. Here the CDR3 DNA reads TGCAGCGTTGAAACGGGAGGAATGGGAAACATTCAGTACTTC. The gene calls are TRBV29-1 and TRBJ2-4; 7 bases map to TRBD2. Unmatched junction bases numbered 7, after V lost 2 bases and J lost 6 bases. CDR3 length equals 14 residues. The V gene's germline CDR1 is SQVTM and CDR2 ANQGSEA. Complete variable domain (other parts from reference TRBV29-1 and TRBJ2-4): SAVISQKPSRDICQRGTSLTIQCQVDSQVTMMFWYRQQPGQSLTLIATANQGSEATYESGFVIDKFPISRPNLTFSTLTVSNMSPEDSSIYLCSVETGGMGNIQYFGAGTRLSVL.

This clonotype showed up just a few times. The V call is TRBV3-1, the J call TRBJ2-3, with D possibly being TRBD2 (5 bases). The CDR3 has 16 residues. The germline gives CDR1 LGHDT, CDR2 YNNKEL (reference sequence). Trimming took off 4 bases at V and 1 base at J, with 15 bases between the two ends. CDR3 coding DNA: TGTGCCAGCAGCCCCTGGACTCAGGCCCGCACAGATACGCAGTATTTT. The encoded protein is CASSPWTQARTDTQYF.

This clonotype was observed at least ten times. The chain combines TRBV2 with TRBJ1-6, with a weak D call TRBD1 (5 bases). The V gene lost 7 bases and the J gene lost 5 bases, with 24 bases spanning the gap. The CDR3 contains 18 residues. Germline V CDR1 and CDR2: SNHLY, FYNNEI. CDR3 bases: TGTGCCAGCACCGAAAGGGGTCACGGACGTATCGATAATTCACCCCTCCACTTT. It encodes CASTERGHGRIDNSPLHF.

The chain joins TRBV5-1 to TRBJ2-3; TRBD2 aligns across 16 bases. Germline CDR1 and CDR2: SGHRS and YFSETQ. CDR3 size: 17 residues. V was pared by 4 bases and J by 5 bases, with 7 bases of the junction left unmatched. CDR3 coding DNA: TGCGCCAGCAGCGAGGGACTAGCGGGGGGGCATGGAGATACGCAGTATTTT. Residues: CASSEGLAGGHGDTQYF.

The chain joins TRBV4-3 to TRBJ2-7, with 9 nucleotides matching TRBD1. Per the germline V gene, CDR1 is LGHNA and CDR2 is YSLEER. The ends lost 4 bases at V and 5 bases at J; junction bases unmatched: 6. The CDR3 covers 14 residues. The DNA of the CDR3 is TGCGCCAGCAGCCCGGGACAGGGATGGGACGAGCAGTACTTC. Amino acid sequence: CASSPGQGWDEQYF.

The sample holds a few counts of this clonotype. V gene TRBV7-9 combines with J gene TRBJ2-7; D is perhaps TRBD1 (6 bases). V shed 4 bases and J shed 1 base, with 14 bases lying between them. Germline lookup yields CDR1 SEHNR and CDR2 FQNEAQ (reference sequence). There are 15 residues in the CDR3. The CDR3 loop is CASSSLQGISYEQYF. CDR3 nucleotide sequence: TGTGCCAGCAGCTCACTACAGGGAATTTCCTACGAGCAGTACTTC.

J is TRBJ2-5 and V is TRBV12-3 or TRBV12-4; TRBD2 is a possible D gene (5 bases). V shed 11 bases and J shed 5 bases, with 18 bases lying between them. The CDR3 consists of 13 residues. This chain's CDR3 is CAGQARGNETQYF. CDR3 nucleotides: TGTGCCGGTCAAGCCCGAGGGAACGAGACCCAGTACTTC.

The chain uses TRBV7-2 and TRBJ2-7; D is ambiguous. The CDR3 is 12 residues long. V was cut by 7 bases and J by 5 bases, with 12 bases left in between. Germline V CDR1 and CDR2: SGHTA, FQGNSA. The CDR3: CASNELGHEQYF. The CDR3 nucleotides are TGTGCCAGCAATGAACTCGGCCACGAGCAGTACTTC.

This clonotype came up a few times. This chain joins TRBV9 and TRBJ2-3, with 7 bases aligning to TRBD2. V gave up 3 bases and J gave up 2 bases; unmatched junction bases: 6. CDR1 and CDR2 from the germline V gene are SGDLS and YYNGEE. This CDR3 contains 15 residues. CDR3 DNA sequence: TGTGCCAGCAGCGCTGGGGGGGGTCTCACAGATACGCAGTATTTT. This translates into CASSAGGGLTDTQYF. The full variable domain, its missing parts supplied by reference TRBV9 and TRBJ2-3, is DSGVTQTPKHLITATGQRVTLRCSPRSGDLSVYWYQQSLDQGLQFLIQYYNGEERAKGNILERFSAQQFPDLHSELNLSSLELGDSALYFCASSAGGGLTDTQYFGPGTRLTVL.

This clonotype was seen many times. The chain is built from TRBV29-1 and TRBJ1-1; D is unresolved. Germline assignment: CDR1 SQVTM and CDR2 ANQGSEA. This CDR3 has 12 residues. Trimming left V 0 bases short and J 3 bases short, with 5 bases between. The chain's CDR3 is CSVEDYHTEAFF. The CDR3 bases are TGCAGCGTTGAAGATTACCACACTGAAGCTTTCTTT. Full variable domain (missing parts from reference TRBV29-1 and TRBJ1-1): SAVISQKPSRDICQRGTSLTIQCQVDSQVTMMFWYRQQPGQSLTLIATANQGSEATYESGFVIDKFPISRPNLTFSTLTVSNMSPEDSSIYLCSVEDYHTEAFFGQGTRLTVV.

This clonotype turned up a few times. The chain is built from TRBV4-1 and TRBJ2-1; 7 bases map to TRBD1. Germline trimming cut 10 bases from V and 8 bases from J; bases unmatched to any gene: 11. Germline V CDR1 and CDR2: MGHRA, YSYEKL. This CDR3 contains 13 residues. The CDR3 DNA is TGCGCCACCTCTAACAGACAGGGCCATGAGCAGTTCTTC. It encodes CATSNRQGHEQFF.